These T cell receptor beta chains were read from a single sample in a study of OX40 agonist ivuxolimab in advanced cancers. The data were produced by immunoSEQ multiplex PCR, yet TCRdb's version contains in-frame clones alone and is incomplete. This sample carries about 50,000 clones, under 90% of them seen once, and the ten largest clones take more than 1.5%. The material was CD4+ or CD8+ T cells sorted from blood, obtained in a trial of the OX40 agonist ivuxolimab. These receptor sequences come from an adult with an advanced solid tumor such as melanoma, head and neck, liver or kidney cancer. Each CDR3 is given with its conserved first and last residue. Fields, in order: J gene, clone size, D gene, V gene, CDR3 DNA, CDR3 protein. D genes are given only for firm matches. Clone sizes are given selectively: once, few, many, or a class where the clone is expanded.

TRBJ1-2	.	.	TRBV11-1	TGTGCCAGCAGCAAATCGGACAAATCCTATGGCTACACCTTC	CASSKSDKSYGYTF
TRBJ2-7	.	TRBD2	TRBV7-9	TGTGCCAGCAGCTTAATGGGACTAGCGGGTTTCGAGCAGTACTTC	CASSLMGLAGFEQYF
TRBJ2-7	.	TRBD2	TRBV19	TGTGCCAGTAGTTTCCGGACTAGCGGGGGGCCCGTCGAGCAGTACTTC	CASSFRTSGGPVEQYF
TRBJ2-5	.	.	TRBV21-1	TGTGCCAGCAGCTCACCGGGCAGTCAAGAGACCCAGTACTTC	CASSSPGSQETQYF
TRBJ1-2	.	TRBD1	TRBV6-5	TGTGCCAGCAGACCAACAGGGGGCAACTATGGCTACACCTTC	CASRPTGGNYGYTF
TRBJ1-6	.	.	TRBV30	TGTGCCTGGACATCTAATAATTCACCCCTCCACTTT	CAWTSNNSPLHF
TRBJ2-7	.	.	TRBV9	TGTGCCAGCAGCGTAGCTTTATGGGGAGAGCAGTACTTC	CASSVALWGEQYF
TRBJ1-2	.	.	TRBV14	TGTGCCAGCAGCCAAGATTACCGCTATGGCTACACCTTC	CASSQDYRYGYTF
TRBJ1-1	once	.	TRBV6-5	TGTGCCAGCAGTTTCAGGGACGACACTGAAGCTTTCTTT	CASSFRDDTEAFF
TRBJ2-3	.	TRBD1	TRBV25-1	TGTGCCAGCAGTGATCCCGGGACAGGGCTCACAGATACGCAGTATTTT	CASSDPGTGLTDTQYF
TRBJ1-2	few	.	TRBV30	TGTGCCTGGAGTGTTTCCGGAGGCTACACCTTC	CAWSVSGGYTF
TRBJ2-2	.	.	TRBV5-4	TGTGCCAGCAGCTCCAGGGGGGCGGGCGGGGAGCTGTTTTTT	CASSSRGAGGELFF
TRBJ1-3	.	.	TRBV9	TGTGCCAGCAGCCCCGGACACGGAAACACCATATATTTT	CASSPGHGNTIYF
TRBJ1-4	.	TRBD1	TRBV28	TGTGCCAGCAGCAACGGACAGGGGTCTAATGAAAAACTGTTTTTT	CASSNGQGSNEKLFF
TRBJ2-7	.	TRBD1	TRBV7-2	TGTGCCAGCAGCTTATGGACAGGATCATCCTACGAGCAGTACTTC	CASSLWTGSSYEQYF
TRBJ1-3	.	.	TRBV30	TGTGCCTGGAGTAGGGGGGACTCTGGAAACACCATATATTTT	CAWSRGDSGNTIYF
TRBJ2-2	once	.	TRBV7-9	TGTGCCAGCAGCTTAGACGGGAACACCGGGGAGCTGTTTTTT	CASSLDGNTGELFF
TRBJ2-3	.	TRBD2	TRBV19	TGTGCCAGTAGTTCCAGTCTGCGGGGGGCAGATACGCAGTATTTT	CASSSSLRGADTQYF
TRBJ2-2	.	.	TRBV5-1	TGCGCCAGCAGCTCGGCACGATCGAACACCGGGGAGCTGTTTTTT	CASSSARSNTGELFF
TRBJ2-1	.	.	TRBV7-2	TGTGCCAGCAGCTTAGCCCACAGGAACAATGAGCAGTTCTTC	CASSLAHRNNEQFF
TRBJ1-4	.	.	TRBV14	TGTGCCAGCAGTCAACAGCCGCTTCTTGAAAAACTGTTTTTT	CASSQQPLLEKLFF
TRBJ2-1	few	TRBD2	TRBV2	TGTGCCAGCAGGACTCCTACTAGCGGGGGGGCCTATGAGCAGTTCTTC	CASRTPTSGGAYEQFF
TRBJ2-7	.	TRBD1	TRBV6-6	TGTGCCAGCAGTTACCCAGAAGGGACAGGGGGCTACGAGCAGTACTTC	CASSYPEGTGGYEQYF
TRBJ2-7	.	TRBD2	TRBV7-8	TGTGCCAGCAGCTTTAAAAGCGGGGGGGCCGACGAGCAGTACTTC	CASSFKSGGADEQYF
TRBJ2-5	.	TRBD1	TRBV18	TGTGCCAGCTCACCAAGGACAGGGGAATTCACCCAGTACTTC	CASSPRTGEFTQYF
TRBJ1-4	.	TRBD1	TRBV29-1	TGCAGCGTTGAAGCCGGGACAGGGGATGAAAAACTGTTTTTT	CSVEAGTGDEKLFF
TRBJ1-1	.	TRBD1	TRBV9	TGTGCCAGCAGCCCGACAGGGGTTACTGAAGCTTTCTTT	CASSPTGVTEAFF
TRBJ1-5	.	.	TRBV19	TGTGCCAGTAGTATGTCGACAGGTCCCTATCAGCCCCAGCATTTT	CASSMSTGPYQPQHF
TRBJ2-2	.	TRBD1	TRBV5-1	TGCGCCAGCAGCCTTACCCAGGGGGAAGGCGGGGAGCTGTTTTTT	CASSLTQGEGGELFF
TRBJ1-2	.	.	TRBV15	TGTGCCACCAGCTCAAGACAAACAGAAAACTATGGCTACACCTTC	CATSSRQTENYGYTF
TRBJ1-1	.	.	TRBV30	TGTGCCTGGAGAATCTCCCCTGAAGCTTTCTTT	CAWRISPEAFF
TRBJ1-2	.	.	TRBV7-9	TGTGCCAGCAGCTTAGGGTCAGGCAATGGCTACACCTTC	CASSLGSGNGYTF
TRBJ1-3	.	TRBD1	TRBV6-1	TGTGCCAGCAGTGATGGACAGGGAAGAAAAAGAAACACCATATATTTT	CASSDGQGRKRNTIYF
TRBJ2-3	.	.	TRBV5-4	TGTGCCAGCAGCTTGGGTCCCGGGGGGCTCACAGATACGCAGTATTTT	CASSLGPGGLTDTQYF
TRBJ1-1	few	TRBD1	TRBV5-6	TGTGCCAGCAGCTTGGGGACAGGGGTGAACACTGAAGCTTTCTTT	CASSLGTGVNTEAFF